The 29 T cell receptor beta chains below were found in one sample sequenced in a study of blood T cells in healthy people across ages. PCR was performed a second time for roughly 7 to 12 cycles using a sample-barcoded 5' primer and a J-beta primer mix. From the 5' RACE reads, TCRdb called clonotypes with MiXCR, one entry per CDR3 protein. Here the sample spans about 640,000 distinct CDR3 sequences, around 38% being singletons. Sequenced: blood. These receptors all come from a man older than 75 in good health.

Note on this clonotype: This clone may be a read error of a much larger clone one base away. The chain uses TRBV7-6 and TRBJ2-7; D is undetermined. The CDR3 runs 11 residues. Trimming took 5 bases from V and 7 from J, leaving 9 bases between them. Germline lookup yields CDR1 SGHVS and CDR2 FNYEAQ. The CDR3, as DNA: TGTGCCAGCAGCGGCCCCAATGAGCAGTACTTC. Translated: CASSGPNEQYF.

V gene TRBV15 combines with J gene TRBJ2-4, with D maybe TRBD1 (6 bases). Matching the DNA end better, TRBJ2-7 makes the J call doubtful. The CDR3 is 16 amino acids. CDR1 is LNHNV and CDR2 is YYDKDF in the germline V gene (reference sequence). The DNA of the CDR3 is TGTGCCACCAGCAGAGCCTCGCGGGCAGGGGACTACGAGCAGTACTTC. Its protein is CATSRASRAGDYEQYF.

The genes are TRBV28 and TRBJ1-6; D might be TRBD1 (5 bases). V lost 3 bases, J lost 8 bases, and 14 bases lay in between. CDR3 length equals 15 residues. The germline CDR1 and CDR2 sequences are MDHEN and SYDVKM. DNA for the CDR3: TGTGCCAGCAGTTTTTTGGGGCGGGAAGATTCACCCCTCCACTTT. Amino acids: CASSFLGREDSPLHF.

J is TRBJ1-3 and V is TRBV29-1; D is perhaps TRBD1 (6 bases). Between the trimmed V and J ends, which lost 0 bases and 0 bases, there was a span of 9 bases. The CDR3 spans 15 residues. The germline CDR1 and CDR2 sequences are SQVTM and ANQGSEA. CDR3 in amino acids: CSVEDRGNSGNTIYF. CDR3 DNA sequence: TGCAGCGTTGAAGATAGGGGGAACTCTGGAAACACCATATATTTT.

This clonotype came up a few times. This rearrangement joins TRBV5-5 to TRBJ1-4; no reliable D call. The V end lost 4 bases, the J end lost 1 base, and 14 bases lay between the germline ends. CDR3 length: 16 amino acids. Germline V lookup: CDR1 SGHKS, CDR2 YYEKEE (reference sequence). The CDR3 spells CASSQLGRQTNEKLFF. CDR3 nucleotide sequence: TGTGCCAGCAGCCAGCTCGGACGGCAAACTAATGAAAAACTGTTTTTT.

This clonotype appeared a single time. One base away lies a much larger clone, so this may be a sequencing read error. V and J are TRBV6-1 and TRBJ2-7, with D possibly TRBD1 on 5 matching bases. CDR1 MNHNS and CDR2 SASEGT come from the germline V gene. There are 14 residues in the CDR3. With 5 bases removed from V and 2 bases from J, the gap between germline ends came to 13 bases. The DNA for the CDR3 is TGTGCCAGCAGTACAAGGGCAGGGACCTACGAGCAGTACTTC. Protein product: CASSTRAGTYEQYF.

The V and J genes are TRBV27 and TRBJ1-6; D may be TRBD1 (5 bases). The CDR3 loop spans 15 amino acids. V gave up 2 bases and J gave up 7 bases, with 12 bases separating them. CDR1 MNHEY and CDR2 SMNVEV come from the germline V gene (reference sequence). The CDR3 sequence is CASSLRGSNNSPLHF. CDR3 nucleotides: TGTGCCAGCAGTTTAAGGGGATCTAACAATTCACCCCTCCACTTT.

This clonotype came up many times. This chain joins TRBV5-1 and TRBJ1-2, with D maybe TRBD1 (5 bases). The CDR3 consists of 13 residues. The V end was cut by 2 bases, the J end by 4 bases, with 9 bases between. CDR1 and CDR2 from the germline V gene are SGHRS and YFSETQ. CDR3 loop: CASSFTGGYGYTF. The CDR3 region has the DNA TGCGCCAGCAGCTTTACAGGAGGCTATGGCTACACCTTC.

The chain is built from TRBV27 and TRBJ2-1, with TRBD2 identical over 12 bases. The CDR3 totals 20 residues. With V trimmed by 5 bases and J by 1 base, 15 bases remained unmatched. Germline values: CDR1 MNHEY, CDR2 SMNVEV (reference sequence). The CDR3 DNA reads as TGTGCCAGCAGTAAAACCCCGCGGACTAGCGGGACCGAATCCTACAATGAGCAGTTCTTC. It encodes CASSKTPRTSGTESYNEQFF.

This clonotype was detected only a few times. The chain couples TRBV6-2 or TRBV6-3 to TRBJ2-5; possibly TRBD1 for D (6 bases). Germline values: CDR1 MNHEY, CDR2 SVGEGT. This CDR3 has 15 amino acids. Trimming removed 2 bases at V and 0 bases at J, with 10 bases between. The CDR3 loop reads CASSYIGQHQETQYF. In nucleotides, the CDR3 is TGTGCCAGCAGTTACATCGGACAGCACCAAGAGACCCAGTACTTC.

The chain uses TRBV12-3 or TRBV12-4 and TRBJ2-7; tentatively, D is TRBD1 or TRBD2 (5 bases each). CDR3 size: 16 residues. With 5 bases removed from V and 6 bases from J, the gap between germline ends came to 23 bases. As DNA, the CDR3 is TGTGCCAGCAGTCCGATCGACACGGGACGCATGGGCGAGCAGTACTTC. This encodes CASSPIDTGRMGEQYF.

This sequence joins TRBV28 and TRBJ2-2; D gene unclear. V shed 3 bases and J shed 5 bases, with 7 bases lying between them. CDR1 is MDHEN, CDR2 SYDVKM, per germline. The CDR3 is 13 residues long. The CDR3 region has the DNA TGTGCCAGCAGTTTGTGGCAGACCGGGGAGCTGTTTTTT. Translating gives CASSLWQTGELFF. The full variable domain, its missing parts supplied by reference TRBV28 and TRBJ2-2, is DVKVTQSSRYLVKRTGEKVFLECVQDMDHENMFWYRQDPGLGLRLIYFSYDVKMKEKGDIPEGYSVSREKKERFSLILESASTNQTSMYLCASSLWQTGELFFGEGSRLTVL.

The chain carries TRBV7-9 and TRBJ2-5, with D tentatively TRBD2 (6 bases). Germline V gene sequence: CDR1 SEHNR, CDR2 FQNEAQ (reference sequence). With 5 bases removed from V and 5 bases from J, the gap between germline ends came to 21 bases. There are 16 residues in the CDR3. CDR3 sequence reads: CASSLTTPGLRETQYF. CDR3 nucleotides: TGTGCCAGCAGCCTCACCACACCTGGACTAAGGGAGACCCAGTACTTC.

This clonotype appeared a few times. The chain is built from TRBV2 and TRBJ2-5; D remains ambiguous. The CDR3 runs 14 residues. Germline CDR1 is SNHLY and CDR2 is FYNNEI. Deletions cut 1 base from V and 5 bases from J, with 11 bases between. The CDR3 nucleotides are TGTGCCAGCAGTGAAGATGTGGTAGGGGAGACCCAGTACTTC. Its translation is CASSEDVVGETQYF.

The chain couples TRBV7-9 to TRBJ2-7, with D possibly being TRBD1 or TRBD2 (5 bases each). Per germline, CDR1 SEHNR and CDR2 FQNEAQ (reference sequence). The V end lost 1 base, the J end lost 0 bases, and 10 bases lay between the germline ends. This CDR3 comprises 15 residues. CDR3 in amino acids: CASSLGDGTSYEQYF. In DNA form, the CDR3 reads TGTGCCAGCAGCTTAGGGGACGGGACCTCCTACGAGCAGTACTTC.

This clonotype was observed a few times. V usage is TRBV2 and J usage is TRBJ1-4, with a tentative D call TRBD1 (6 bases). V lost 8 bases, J lost 5 bases, and 15 bases lay in between. Per the germline V gene, CDR1 is SNHLY and CDR2 is FYNNEI. The CDR3 contains 14 residues. The CDR3 sequence is CASGVDRGNEKLFF. CDR3 nucleotides: TGTGCCAGCGGGGTGGACAGAGGGAATGAAAAACTGTTTTTT.

The chain has TRBV12-3 or TRBV12-4 and TRBJ1-1; possible D gene TRBD1, 5 bases. Trimming took 5 bases from V and 6 from J, leaving 19 bases between them. There are 15 residues in the CDR3. CDR3 in DNA: TGTGCCAGCAGTGAGGGACCGGTACCAAACTCTGAAGCTTTCTTT. It encodes CASSEGPVPNSEAFF.

Of note for this clonotype: At one boundary the junction diverges from the germline segment, which might be a read error. The rearrangement joins TRBV5-1 to TRBJ2-7; 7 bases are a match to TRBD1. The CDR3 is 15 residues long. CDR1 is SGHRS, CDR2 YFSETQ, per germline. CDR3 amino acids: CASSLGDSVSCEQYF. The CDR3 DNA reads TGCGCCAGCAGCTTGGGGGACAGTGTGTCCTGCGAGCAGTACTTC.

This chain links TRBV5-8 with TRBJ2-5, with 10 bases identical to TRBD2. V was clipped by 5 bases and J by 5 bases; unmatched bases: 9. The CDR3 is 15 amino acids. The V gene's germline CDR1 is SGHTS and CDR2 YDEGEE. CDR3 nucleotides: TGTGCCAGCAGTTGTACTAGCGGGGCCCGTGAGACCCAGTACTTC. Protein: CASSCTSGARETQYF.

V gene TRBV29-1 combines with J gene TRBJ2-2, with D perhaps TRBD1 or TRBD2 (6 bases each). V dropped 2 bases and J dropped 6 bases, with 10 bases sitting between them. CDR1 is SQVTM, CDR2 ANQGSEA, per germline. The CDR3 runs to 13 residues. The CDR3 loop reads CSVEKGGAGELFF. For the CDR3, the DNA is TGCAGCGTTGAAAAGGGGGGCGCCGGGGAGCTGTTTTTT.

The chain links TRBV29-1 to TRBJ2-7, with TRBD1 identical over 9 bases. Germline CDR1 reads SQVTM; CDR2 reads ANQGSEA. The V and J ends lost 3 bases and 6 bases, in that order; junction bases with no gene match: 9. This CDR3 has 14 amino acids. The CDR3 region has the DNA TGCAGCGTTGAGACGGGACAGGGAATGGGCGAGCAGTACTTC. It translates to CSVETGQGMGEQYF.

This clonotype was seen a handful of times. The chain combines TRBV4-2 with TRBJ2-6; TRBD1 matches 8 bases. CDR1 is LGHNA and CDR2 is YNFKEQ in the germline V gene. The J segment lost 3 bases and the V segment lost 2 bases, leaving 9 bases of the junction unmatched. The CDR3 contains 18 residues. The CDR3 bases are TGTGCCAGCAGCCAAATTCAGGGGGCCCGTAATGGGGCCAACGTCCTGACTTTC. As protein: CASSQIQGARNGANVLTF.

V and J are TRBV27 and TRBJ1-1; D gene uncertain. Germline V gives CDR1 MNHEY, CDR2 SMNVEV (reference sequence). The CDR3 runs 15 residues. V lost 3 bases and J 1 base, leaving 12 bases between the germline ends. The CDR3: CASSFIGRENTEAFF. The CDR3 nucleotides are TGTGCCAGCAGTTTTATAGGACGGGAGAACACTGAAGCTTTCTTT.

This clonotype was counted once. One end of the junction is discordant with germline, which a read error may explain. J is TRBJ1-2 and V is TRBV25-1; D is perhaps TRBD1 (6 bases). The germline V gene encodes CDR1 MGHDK and CDR2 SYGVNS. CDR3 length: 16 residues. The CDR3: CAGSEWGGTPNYGYTF. CDR3 coding DNA: TGTGCCGGCAGTGAATGGGGAGGGACACCGAACTATGGCTACACCTTC.

CDR3 in amino acids: CASSKVGGPSYEQYF. The CDR3 nucleotides are TGTGCCAGCAGCAAAGTCGGAGGGCCCTCGTACGAGCAGTACTTC. The chain links TRBV21-1 to TRBJ2-7; the table's D call, TRBD2, was not checked against the DNA. TRBV21-1 is deemed a pseudogene. The CDR3 spans 15 residues.

This sequence joins TRBV6-2 or TRBV6-3 and TRBJ2-1, with 8 bases fitting TRBD1. Germline V gives CDR1 MNHEY, CDR2 SVGEGT. J lost 12 bases, V lost 6 bases, and 13 bases had no gene match. This CDR3 has 14 residues. The CDR3 loop is CASRTRTGLGPQFF. The DNA of the CDR3 is TGTGCCAGCAGGACTCGGACAGGGTTGGGACCGCAGTTCTTC.

This clonotype was counted only a few times. V gene TRBV19 combines with J gene TRBJ2-6, with TRBD1 as a possible D gene (5 bases). Looked up from germline, CDR1 is LNHDA and CDR2 is SQIVND (reference sequence). The ends were cut back, 10 bases at V and 0 bases at J, with 16 bases in the middle. The CDR3 totals 16 residues. CDR3 in amino acids: CATMEGATSGANVLTF. CDR3 coding DNA: TGTGCCACCATGGAAGGGGCTACCTCTGGGGCCAACGTCCTGACTTTC.

This clonotype turned up a few times. This chain links TRBV7-8 with TRBJ1-1; 10 bases align to TRBD1. CDR1 and CDR2 from the germline V gene are SGHVS and FQNEAQ. Trimming at V came to 3 bases and at J to 1 base, leaving 2 bases not matched to a gene. The CDR3 consists of 15 residues. CDR3 nucleotides: TGTGCCAGCAGCTTCCGGGACAGGGGGAACACTGAAGCTTTCTTT. Protein: CASSFRDRGNTEAFF.

In regard to this clonotype: Just one base apart from a much larger clone, this may be a read error. The chain's CDR3 is CAGTLMGDQHF. As DNA, the CDR3 is TGTGCCGGCACCCTCATGGGGGACCAGCATTTT. The rearrangement joins TRBV28 to TRBJ1-5, with D perhaps matching TRBD1 (5 bases). The CDR3 has 11 residues. CDR1 is MDHEN, CDR2 SYDVKM, per germline. The ends were cut back, 11 bases at V and 12 bases at J, with 17 bases in the middle.